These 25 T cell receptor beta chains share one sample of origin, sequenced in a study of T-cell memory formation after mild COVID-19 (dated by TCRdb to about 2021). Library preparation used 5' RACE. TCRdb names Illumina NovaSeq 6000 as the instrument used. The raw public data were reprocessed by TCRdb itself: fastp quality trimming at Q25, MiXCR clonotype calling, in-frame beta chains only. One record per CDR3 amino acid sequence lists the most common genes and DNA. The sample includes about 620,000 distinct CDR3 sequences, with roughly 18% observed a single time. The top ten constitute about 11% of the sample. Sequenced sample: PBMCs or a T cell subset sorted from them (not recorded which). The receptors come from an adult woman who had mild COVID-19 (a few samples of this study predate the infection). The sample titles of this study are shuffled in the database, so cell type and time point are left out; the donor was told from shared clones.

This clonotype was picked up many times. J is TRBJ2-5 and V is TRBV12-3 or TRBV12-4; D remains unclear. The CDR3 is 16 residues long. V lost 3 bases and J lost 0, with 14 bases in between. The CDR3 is CASSFSAPPYQETQYF. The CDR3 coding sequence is TGTGCCAGCAGTTTCTCTGCCCCTCCGTACCAAGAGACCCAGTACTTC.

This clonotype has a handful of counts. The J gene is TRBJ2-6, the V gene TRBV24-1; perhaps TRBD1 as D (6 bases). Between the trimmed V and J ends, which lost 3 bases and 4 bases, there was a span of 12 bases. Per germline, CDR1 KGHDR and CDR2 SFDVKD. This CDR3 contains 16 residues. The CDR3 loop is CATSDRQGSGANVLTF. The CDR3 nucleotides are TGTGCCACCAGTGATCGGCAGGGGTCCGGGGCCAACGTCCTGACTTTC.

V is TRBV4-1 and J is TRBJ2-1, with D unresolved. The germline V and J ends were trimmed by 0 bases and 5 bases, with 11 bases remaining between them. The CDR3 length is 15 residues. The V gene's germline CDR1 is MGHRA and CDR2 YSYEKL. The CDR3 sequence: CASSQEENRDNEQFF. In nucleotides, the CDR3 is TGCGCCAGCAGCCAAGAGGAAAACAGAGACAATGAGCAGTTCTTC.

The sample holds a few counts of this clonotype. CDR3 nucleotides: TGTGCCAGCAGCGTTCGCGGGGGGGCAGGCGGGGAGCTGTTTTTT. Its protein product is CASSVRGGAGGELFF. The chain joins TRBV9 to TRBJ2-2; 9 bases agree with TRBD2. Germline V gives CDR1 SGDLS, CDR2 YYNGEE. The CDR3 consists of 15 residues. The J segment lost 7 bases and the V segment lost 2 bases, leaving 6 bases of the junction unmatched.

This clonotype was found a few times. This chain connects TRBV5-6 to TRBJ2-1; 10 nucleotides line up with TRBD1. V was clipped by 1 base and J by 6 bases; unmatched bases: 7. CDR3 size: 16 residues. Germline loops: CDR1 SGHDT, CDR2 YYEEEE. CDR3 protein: CASSLRGTGAFNEQFF. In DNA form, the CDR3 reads TGTGCCAGCAGCTTGCGGGGGACAGGGGCGTTCAATGAGCAGTTCTTC.

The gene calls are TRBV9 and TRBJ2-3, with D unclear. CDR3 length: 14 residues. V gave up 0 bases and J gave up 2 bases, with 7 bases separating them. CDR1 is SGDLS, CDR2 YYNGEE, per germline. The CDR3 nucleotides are TGTGCCAGCAGCGTAGGGACGTACACAGATACGCAGTATTTT. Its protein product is CASSVGTYTDTQYF.

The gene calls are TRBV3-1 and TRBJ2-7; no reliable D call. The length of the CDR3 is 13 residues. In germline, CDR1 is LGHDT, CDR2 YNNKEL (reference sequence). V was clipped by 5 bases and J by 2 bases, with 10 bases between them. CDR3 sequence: CASSGWTAYEQYF. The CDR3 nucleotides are TGTGCCAGCAGCGGCTGGACGGCCTACGAGCAGTACTTC.

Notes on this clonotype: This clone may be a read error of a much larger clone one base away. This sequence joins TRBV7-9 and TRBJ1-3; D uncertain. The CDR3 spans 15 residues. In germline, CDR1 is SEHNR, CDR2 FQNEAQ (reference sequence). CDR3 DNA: TGTGCCAGCAGCCCTTCTGCGTCCTCTGGAAACACCACATATTTT. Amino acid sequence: CASSPSASSGNTTYF. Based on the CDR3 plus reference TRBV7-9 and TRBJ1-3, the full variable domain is DTGVSQNPRHKITKRGQNVTFRCDPISEHNRLYWYRQTLGQGPEFLTYFQNEAQLEKSRLLSDRFSAERPKGSFSTLEIQRTEQGDSAMYLCASSPSASSGNTTYFGEGSWLTVV.

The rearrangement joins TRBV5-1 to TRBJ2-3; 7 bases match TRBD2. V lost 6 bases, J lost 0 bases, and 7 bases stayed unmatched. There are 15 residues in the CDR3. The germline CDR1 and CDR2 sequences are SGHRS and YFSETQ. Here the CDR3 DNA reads TGCGCCAGCACAGATCTAGCGGCGAGCACAGATACGCAGTATTTT. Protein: CASTDLAASTDTQYF.

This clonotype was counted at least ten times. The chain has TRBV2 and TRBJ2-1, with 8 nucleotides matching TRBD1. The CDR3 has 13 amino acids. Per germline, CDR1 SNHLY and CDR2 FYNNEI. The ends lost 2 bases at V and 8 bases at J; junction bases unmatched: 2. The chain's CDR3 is CASSEQGADEQFF. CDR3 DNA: TGTGCCAGCAGTGAACAGGGGGCGGATGAGCAGTTCTTC.

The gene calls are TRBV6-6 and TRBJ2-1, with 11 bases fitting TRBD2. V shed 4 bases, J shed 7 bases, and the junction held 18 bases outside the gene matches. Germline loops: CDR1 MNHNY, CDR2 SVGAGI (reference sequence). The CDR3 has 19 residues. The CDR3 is CASSSQLSGRAREWNEQFF. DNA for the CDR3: TGTGCCAGCAGTTCCCAGCTTAGCGGGAGGGCCCGGGAATGGAATGAGCAGTTCTTC.

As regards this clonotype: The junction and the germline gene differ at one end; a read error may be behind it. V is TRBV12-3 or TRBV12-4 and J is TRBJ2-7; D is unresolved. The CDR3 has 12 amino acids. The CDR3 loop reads CASSPPHYAQYF. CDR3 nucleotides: TGTGCCAGCAGTCCCCCACACTACGCGCAGTACTTC.

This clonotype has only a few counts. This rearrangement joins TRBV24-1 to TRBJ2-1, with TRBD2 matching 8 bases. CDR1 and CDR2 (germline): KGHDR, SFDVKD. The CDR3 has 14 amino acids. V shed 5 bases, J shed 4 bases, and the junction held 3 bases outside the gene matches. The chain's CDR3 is CATSGSGTYNEQFF. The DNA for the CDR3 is TGTGCCACCAGTGGTAGCGGGACGTACAATGAGCAGTTCTTC.

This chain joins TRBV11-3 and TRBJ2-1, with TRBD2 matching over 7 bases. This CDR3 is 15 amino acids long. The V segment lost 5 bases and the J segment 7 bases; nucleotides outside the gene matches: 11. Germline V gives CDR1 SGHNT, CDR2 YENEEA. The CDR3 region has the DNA TGTGCCAGCAGCCCAGAAGGACTAGGGAGAAATGAGCAGTTCTTC. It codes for CASSPEGLGRNEQFF.

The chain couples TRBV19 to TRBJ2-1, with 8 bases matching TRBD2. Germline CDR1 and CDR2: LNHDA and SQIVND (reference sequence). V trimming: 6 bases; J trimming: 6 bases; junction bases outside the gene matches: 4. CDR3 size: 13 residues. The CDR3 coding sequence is TGTGCCAGTAGGCGGGGGGCTGGCAATGAGCAGTTCTTC. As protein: CASRRGAGNEQFF.

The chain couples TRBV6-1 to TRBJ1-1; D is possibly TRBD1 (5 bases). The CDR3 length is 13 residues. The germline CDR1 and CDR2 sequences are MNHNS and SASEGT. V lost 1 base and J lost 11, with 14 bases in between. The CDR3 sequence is CASSEDRTSEAFF. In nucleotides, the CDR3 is TGTGCCAGCAGTGAAGACAGGACCTCCGAGGCTTTCTTT.

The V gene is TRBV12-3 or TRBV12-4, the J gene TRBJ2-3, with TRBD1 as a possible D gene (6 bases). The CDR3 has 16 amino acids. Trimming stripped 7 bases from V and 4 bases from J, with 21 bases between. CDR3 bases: TGTGCCAGCAATGACAGGCGTGGGCACAGCCCAGATACGCAGTATTTT. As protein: CASNDRRGHSPDTQYF.

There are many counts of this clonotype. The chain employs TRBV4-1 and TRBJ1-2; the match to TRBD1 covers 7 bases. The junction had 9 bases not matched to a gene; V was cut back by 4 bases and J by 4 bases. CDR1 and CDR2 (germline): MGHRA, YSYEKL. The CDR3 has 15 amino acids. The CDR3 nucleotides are TGCGCCAGCAGCCTCCAGGGGGGGAGCGGCTATGGCTACACCTTC. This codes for CASSLQGGSGYGYTF.

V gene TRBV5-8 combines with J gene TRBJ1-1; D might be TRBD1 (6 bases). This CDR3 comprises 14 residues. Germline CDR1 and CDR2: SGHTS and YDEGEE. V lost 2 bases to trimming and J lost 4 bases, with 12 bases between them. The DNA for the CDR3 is TGTGCCAGCAGCTTTGAGGGGGGAGGCACTGAAGCTTTCTTT. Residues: CASSFEGGGTEAFF.

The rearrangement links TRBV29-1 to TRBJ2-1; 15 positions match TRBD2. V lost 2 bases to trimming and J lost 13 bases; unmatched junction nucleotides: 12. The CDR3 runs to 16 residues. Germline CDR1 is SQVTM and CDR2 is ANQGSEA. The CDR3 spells CSVENSFGTSGGPQFF. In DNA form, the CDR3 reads TGCAGCGTTGAAAATTCGTTCGGGACTAGCGGGGGGCCCCAGTTCTTC.

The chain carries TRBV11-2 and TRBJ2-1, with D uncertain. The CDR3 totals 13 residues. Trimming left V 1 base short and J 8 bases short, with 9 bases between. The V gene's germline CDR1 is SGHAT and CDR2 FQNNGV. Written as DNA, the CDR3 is TGTGCCAGCAGCTTAGTGTTGGGCGATGAGCAGTTCTTC. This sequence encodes CASSLVLGDEQFF. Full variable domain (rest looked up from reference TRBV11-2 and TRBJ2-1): EAGVAQSPRYKIIEKRQSVAFWCNPISGHATLYWYQQILGQGPKLLIQFQNNGVVDDSQLPKDRFSAERLKGVDSTLKIQPAKLEDSAVYLCASSLVLGDEQFFGPGTRLTVL.

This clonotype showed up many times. In nucleotides, the CDR3 is TGCGCCAGCAGCCCGTACGCGGGGTACAATGAGCAGTTCTTC. Protein sequence: CASSPYAGYNEQFF. This chain connects TRBV5-1 to TRBJ2-1, with D perhaps matching TRBD2 (6 bases). The CDR3 is 14 residues long. Germline CDR1 SGHRS, CDR2 YFSETQ. Deletions cut 4 bases from V and 4 bases from J, with 12 bases between.

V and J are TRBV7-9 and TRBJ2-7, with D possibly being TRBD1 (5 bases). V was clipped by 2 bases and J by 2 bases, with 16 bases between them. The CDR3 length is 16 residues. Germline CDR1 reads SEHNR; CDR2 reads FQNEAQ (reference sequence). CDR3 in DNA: TGTGCCAGCAGCTTAAGTGGTCTGGGGCCGACCTACGAGCAGTACTTC. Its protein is CASSLSGLGPTYEQYF.

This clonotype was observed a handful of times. The DNA for the CDR3 is TGTGCCAGCAGCTTAGGCTTAGCGGGAGGGAGGGATGAGCAGTTCTTC. Its protein product is CASSLGLAGGRDEQFF. The chain uses TRBV7-9 and TRBJ2-1; 11 bases are shared with TRBD2. Trimming took 1 base from V and 8 from J; bases not matched to a gene: 7. The CDR3 length is 16 residues. Germline V lookup: CDR1 SEHNR, CDR2 FQNEAQ (reference sequence).

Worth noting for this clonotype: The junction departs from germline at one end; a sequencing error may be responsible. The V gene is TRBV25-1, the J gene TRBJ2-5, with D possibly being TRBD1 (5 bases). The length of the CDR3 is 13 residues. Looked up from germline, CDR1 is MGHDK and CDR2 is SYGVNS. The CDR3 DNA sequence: TGTGCCAGCCACGACAGTAGACAAGATACCCAGTACTTC. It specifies CASHDSRQDTQYF.